The 17 T cell receptor beta chains below were found in one sample sequenced in a study of control samples from healthy donors and cancer patients. The data were produced by immunoSEQ multiplex PCR, yet TCRdb's version contains in-frame clones alone and is incomplete. The repertoire holds approximately 130,000 clones, with about 89% as singletons. Material for sequencing was blood. The receptor source for this set is a man aged 50 or older in good health.

The sample holds one count of this clone. The J gene is TRBJ2-3, the V gene TRBV29-1; the match to TRBD2 covers 10 bases. Losses at the gene ends were 4 bases for V and 0 bases for J; bases not matched to a gene: 7. This CDR3 is built from 16 residues. Germline values: CDR1 SQVTM, CDR2 ANQGSEA. As DNA, the CDR3 is TGCAGCGTTGGTACTAGCGGGGCCACTAGCACAGATACGCAGTATTTT. Translating it yields CSVGTSGATSTDTQYF.

The rearrangement uses TRBV2 and TRBJ2-2, with a tentative D call TRBD2 (6 bases). The CDR3 sequence is 18 residues long. Per germline, CDR1 SNHLY and CDR2 FYNNEI. V dropped 5 bases and J dropped 1 base, with 20 bases sitting between them. CDR3 in DNA: TGTGCCAGCAGTCTCTACGGGGCGGGGCGCCGGAACACCGGGGAGCTGTTTTTT. Encoded protein: CASSLYGAGRRNTGELFF. Together with reference TRBV2 and TRBJ2-2, the CDR3 gives the full variable domain: EPEVTQTPSHQVTQMGQEVILRCVPISNHLYFYWYRQILGQKVEFLVSFYNNEISEKSEIFDDQFSVERPDGSNFTLKIRSTKLEDSAMYFCASSLYGAGRRNTGELFFGEGSRLTVL.

For this clone: An end of the junction does not agree with germline; a read error may underlie this. For the CDR3, the DNA is TGTGCCAGCTCGCCACAGGATCCCCAACAAACTGAAGCTTTCTTT. Protein: CASSPQDPQQTEAFF. This chain links TRBV18 with TRBJ1-1, with a possible D match to TRBD1 (5 bases). Germline V CDR1 and CDR2: KGHSH, LQKENI. The CDR3 totals 15 residues.

A single count supports this clone. The chain is built from TRBV7-2 and TRBJ1-4; D is unresolved. V was trimmed by 3 bases and J by 8 bases, leaving 7 bases between them. This CDR3 region has 12 residues. Per the germline V gene, CDR1 is SGHTA and CDR2 is FQGNSA. CDR3 DNA sequence: TGTGCCAGCAGCTTGGAGAGGGAAAAACTGTTTTTT. Residues: CASSLEREKLFF.

The rearrangement uses TRBV9 and TRBJ1-2, with 7 bases fitting TRBD1. This CDR3 is built from 14 residues. Germline V lookup: CDR1 SGDLS, CDR2 YYNGEE. Trimming took 4 bases from V and 4 from J; bases not matched to a gene: 7. This CDR3 reads CASSPGGGSYGYTF. In DNA form, the CDR3 reads TGTGCCAGCAGCCCAGGGGGGGGGAGCTATGGCTACACCTTC.

The chain couples TRBV9 to TRBJ1-5; D unresolved. Germline CDR1 reads SGDLS; CDR2 reads YYNGEE. CDR3 length: 15 amino acids. V gave up 0 bases and J gave up 3 bases, with 10 bases separating them. The CDR3 nucleotides are TGTGCCAGCAGCGTAGGACTGGGCTACAATCAGCCCCAGCATTTT. Its translation: CASSVGLGYNQPQHF. Together with reference TRBV9 and TRBJ1-5, the CDR3 gives the full variable domain: DSGVTQTPKHLITATGQRVTLRCSPRSGDLSVYWYQQSLDQGLQFLIQYYNGEERAKGNILERFSAQQFPDLHSELNLSSLELGDSALYFCASSVGLGYNQPQHFGDGTRLSIL.

The V and J genes are TRBV5-5 and TRBJ2-5; 10 nucleotides align to TRBD1. CDR1 and CDR2 (germline): SGHKS, YYEKEE (reference sequence). The CDR3 covers 16 residues. Germline trimming cut 3 bases from V and 3 bases from J; bases unmatched to any gene: 8. Written as DNA, the CDR3 is TGTGCCAGCAGCTACAGGACAGGGGGATTTGAAGAGACCCAGTACTTC. Encoded protein: CASSYRTGGFEETQYF.

This clone was recorded a few times. V usage is TRBV2 and J usage is TRBJ1-2, with D perhaps TRBD1 (5 bases). Trimming took off 8 bases at V and 0 bases at J, with 7 bases between the two ends. Germline CDR1 and CDR2: SNHLY and FYNNEI. This CDR3 is 12 amino acids long. The CDR3 region is CASRDPNYGYTF. The CDR3 DNA reads as TGTGCCAGCCGGGACCCTAACTATGGCTACACCTTC.

This clone was recorded a few times. The chain has TRBV5-1 and TRBJ2-2; D gene ambiguous. Between the trimmed V and J ends, which lost 0 bases and 5 bases, there was a span of 8 bases. Germline V lookup: CDR1 SGHRS, CDR2 YFSETQ. This CDR3 comprises 14 residues. The CDR3 nucleotides are TGCGCCAGCAGCTTGGAAGGTCGGACCGGGGAGCTGTTTTTT. This encodes CASSLEGRTGELFF.

The chain links TRBV6-1 to TRBJ1-5, with D unclear. This CDR3 has 14 amino acids. V was shortened by 2 bases and J by 5 bases, with 10 bases between the two germline ends. Germline-derived CDR1 and CDR2 are MNHNS and SASEGT. Written as DNA, the CDR3 is TGTGCCAGCAGTGAACTGGCAGTTGATCAGCCCCAGCATTTT. Its translation is CASSELAVDQPQHF.

The rearrangement links TRBV15 to TRBJ2-7; 11 bases map to TRBD1. The V segment lost 3 bases and the J segment 3 bases; nucleotides outside the gene matches: 1. CDR1 and CDR2 (germline): LNHNV, YYDKDF (reference sequence). The CDR3 contains 14 residues. The CDR3, as DNA: TGTGCCACCAGCAGGGGACAGGGGGGCTACGAGCAGTACTTC. It translates to CATSRGQGGYEQYF.

The rearrangement links TRBV19 to TRBJ1-2; 8 positions agree with TRBD1. The germline CDR1 and CDR2 sequences are LNHDA and SQIVND (reference sequence). The CDR3 spans 15 residues. With 7 bases clipped from V and 4 bases from J, the junction kept 11 bases outside the gene matches. Here the CDR3 reads CASIRGGQGPYGYTF. The CDR3 DNA reads as TGTGCCAGTATAAGGGGAGGACAGGGCCCCTATGGCTACACCTTC.

The chain is built from TRBV4-1 and TRBJ1-2; weak D call: TRBD1 (5 bases). The V gene's germline CDR1 is MGHRA and CDR2 YSYEKL. This CDR3 spans 16 amino acids. Trimming shortened V by 0 bases and J by 2 bases, and 13 bases separated the two germline ends. CDR3 loop: CASSQEPGGFNYGYTF. The CDR3 DNA is TGCGCCAGCAGCCAAGAACCCGGGGGTTTCAACTATGGCTACACCTTC.

The CDR3 loop is CASSPRLSMGYGYTF. CDR3 coding DNA: TGTGCCAGCAGCCCCCGACTGAGTATGGGCTATGGCTACACCTTC. This chain joins TRBV9 and TRBJ1-2; D gene unclear. This CDR3 spans 15 amino acids. V lost 4 bases, J lost 4 bases, and 17 bases lay in between. Germline CDR1 reads SGDLS; CDR2 reads YYNGEE.

J is TRBJ1-1 and V is TRBV11-2; D might be TRBD1 (5 bases). This CDR3 comprises 16 residues. V was cut by 0 bases and J by 0 bases, with 11 bases left in between. Germline V lookup: CDR1 SGHAT, CDR2 FQNNGV. The CDR3 DNA reads TGTGCCAGCAGCTTAGAAAGGGGAGGAATGAACACTGAAGCTTTCTTT. Amino acids: CASSLERGGMNTEAFF.

This chain joins TRBV19 and TRBJ1-2; 12 bases align to TRBD1. The germline V gene encodes CDR1 LNHDA and CDR2 SQIVND (reference sequence). This CDR3 is built from 16 residues. Germline trimming cut 1 base from V and 6 bases from J; bases unmatched to any gene: 6. The CDR3 DNA sequence: TGTGCCAGTAGTATAGCCCGGGACAGGGGGCTACATGGCTACACCTTC. Translated: CASSIARDRGLHGYTF.

The gene calls are TRBV4-3 and TRBJ2-7; no definite D call. The CDR3 is 14 amino acids. V lost 2 bases and J lost 0, with 8 bases in between. Looked up from germline, CDR1 is LGHNA and CDR2 is YSLEER. The CDR3 nucleotides read TGCGCCAGCAGCCAAACAACACCCTCCTACGAGCAGTACTTC. This encodes CASSQTTPSYEQYF.